This T cell receptor (beta chain) was retrieved from a study of liver allograft versus peripheral blood T cells (dated by TCRdb to 2018 to 2021). In terms of the full investigation: The study compared the T cell receptor repertoires present in transplanted livers with the repertoires present in the peripheral blood of liver transplant recipients.

Study-wide findings and limitations: According to the report, the T cell receptor repertoires detected in peripheral blood were different from the repertoires found inside liver allografts.

Trimming removed 8 bases from V and 1 base from J, leaving 11 bases between the germline ends. The CDR3 runs 12 amino acids, cysteine and phenylalanine included. Solely the CDR3 DNA is kept, with 36 bases framed from the first base. CDR1 SQVTM and CDR2 ANQGSEA were looked up in the germline V gene. Sequenced on an Illumina MiSeq. The public reads were quality trimmed at Q25 with fastp and then assembled into clones with MiXCR by TCRdb, keeping productive beta chains. All rows with the same CDR3 protein become a single entry with the most common DNA and genes. In all, the sample holds approximately 9,800 distinct CDR3 sequences, and 20% of those were seen once. More than 5% of the sample lies in the top ten. By share, this clonotype ranks as medium-sized (0.01 to 0.1%). Its antigen has not been determined. Base-call qualities are not available, and no considerably larger clone is one nucleotide away.

The clonotype comes from a human patient who had a liver transplant. The graft donor may be the source of some T cells after a transplant. The rearrangement joined TRBV29-1 to TRBJ1-1, with no D gene named confidently. Here the CDR3 is given as CSLRTENTEAFF. The DNA sequence is TGCAGCCTCCGGACGGAGAACACTGAAGCTTTCTTT.